The rows below give T cell receptor beta chains drawn from one sample of a study of blood T cell repertoires in COVID-19. The method was immunoSEQ multiplex PCR; TCRdb's version includes in-frame clones alone and lacks a portion of them. This sample has over 250,000 clones; 85% to 90% occur once, and the top ten carry under 2.5%. The sample consisted of PBMCs or T cells enriched from blood (not recorded which). The source is a woman between 18 and 30 years old who had recovered from COVID-19. The CDR3 runs from the conserved cysteine through the conserved F or W. The D gene is left open where the match is weak. A clone size is listed for some rows: how often the clone was seen (once, few, many), or a class if it is expanded.

v_gene: TRBV4-1
j_gene: TRBJ1-2
abundance: .
d_gene: .
CDR3nt: TGCGCCAGCAGCCAAGATCTTAGCGCCCGGAGAACCTTC
CDR3aa: CASSQDLSARRTF

v_gene: TRBV5-1
j_gene: TRBJ1-2
abundance: .
d_gene: .
CDR3nt: TGCGCCAGCAGCTTGGCCGTCGCAGGGAACGTGGCTGGCTACACCTTC
CDR3aa: CASSLAVAGNVAGYTF

v_gene: TRBV19
j_gene: TRBJ1-4
abundance: .
d_gene: TRBD1
CDR3nt: TGTGCCAGTAGTAGGATACAGGGGGCGGAAAAACTGTTTTTT
CDR3aa: CASSRIQGAEKLFF

v_gene: TRBV11-2
j_gene: TRBJ1-1
abundance: .
d_gene: .
CDR3nt: TGTGCCAGCAGTCGTCAGGAGAACACTGAAGCTTTCTTT
CDR3aa: CASSRQENTEAFF

v_gene: TRBV18
j_gene: TRBJ1-2
abundance: .
d_gene: .
CDR3nt: TGTGCCAGCTCACCACTGCGTCGTGGCTACACCTTC
CDR3aa: CASSPLRRGYTF

v_gene: TRBV12-5
j_gene: TRBJ2-5
abundance: .
d_gene: TRBD1
CDR3nt: TGTGCTAGTGGTTTGACCGGGACAGGGGACCAAGAGACCCAGTACTTC
CDR3aa: CASGLTGTGDQETQYF

v_gene: TRBV5-1
j_gene: TRBJ2-7
abundance: many
d_gene: TRBD2
CDR3nt: TGCGCCAGCACCTTCACTAGCGGGGTCTCCTACGAGCAGTACTTC
CDR3aa: CASTFTSGVSYEQYF

v_gene: TRBV18
j_gene: TRBJ2-3
abundance: .
d_gene: .
CDR3nt: TGTGCCAGCTCACCACCCTCGGCAGATACGCAGTATTTT
CDR3aa: CASSPPSADTQYF

v_gene: TRBV10-3
j_gene: TRBJ1-2
abundance: .
d_gene: .
CDR3nt: TGTGCCATCAGCCTCGATATACGAGCTAACTATGGCTACACCTTC
CDR3aa: CAISLDIRANYGYTF

v_gene: TRBV10-3
j_gene: TRBJ1-1
abundance: .
d_gene: .
CDR3nt: TGTGCCGTAACTCCGGGACAAAACACTGAAGCTTTCTTT
CDR3aa: CAVTPGQNTEAFF

v_gene: TRBV5-1
j_gene: TRBJ1-2
abundance: .
d_gene: TRBD1
CDR3nt: TGCGCCAGCAGCTCCCACAGGGGCGTCCAAGGTGGCTACACCTTC
CDR3aa: CASSSHRGVQGGYTF

v_gene: TRBV11-2
j_gene: TRBJ2-5
abundance: once
d_gene: TRBD2
CDR3nt: TGTGCCAGCAGCTTAGAGAATAGCGGGGGGAAACTCCAAGAGACCCAGTACTTC
CDR3aa: CASSLENSGGKLQETQYF

v_gene: TRBV21-1
j_gene: TRBJ1-5
abundance: .
d_gene: .
CDR3nt: TGTGCCAGCAGCAGCGAGACAGGGTCGGGTTTT
CDR3aa: CASSSETGSGF

v_gene: TRBV19
j_gene: TRBJ1-5
abundance: .
d_gene: TRBD1
CDR3nt: TGTGCCAGTACACCCGGGACAGATAATCAGCCCCAGCATTTT
CDR3aa: CASTPGTDNQPQHF

v_gene: TRBV27
j_gene: TRBJ2-5
abundance: .
d_gene: .
CDR3nt: TGTGCCAGCAGTTTGGGGACTATCGCGGGGGCCCAAGAGACCCAGTACTTC
CDR3aa: CASSLGTIAGAQETQYF

v_gene: TRBV7-2
j_gene: TRBJ1-1
abundance: .
d_gene: .
CDR3nt: TGTGCCAGCAGCTTAGCCAGGGGCGGAAACACTGAAGCTTTCTTT
CDR3aa: CASSLARGGNTEAFF

v_gene: TRBV14
j_gene: TRBJ1-1
abundance: .
d_gene: TRBD1
CDR3nt: TGTGCCAGCAGCCTTCGGACAGGGCGGGACACTGAAGCTTTCTTT
CDR3aa: CASSLRTGRDTEAFF

v_gene: TRBV11-2
j_gene: TRBJ2-3
abundance: once
d_gene: .
CDR3nt: TGTGCCAGCGCCCCCAGGGATACGCAGTATTTT
CDR3aa: CASAPRDTQYF

v_gene: TRBV9
j_gene: TRBJ1-2
abundance: .
d_gene: .
CDR3nt: TGTGCCAGCAGCGTAGCTTCAGGGTCCTATGGCTACACCTTC
CDR3aa: CASSVASGSYGYTF

v_gene: TRBV28
j_gene: TRBJ1-2
abundance: .
d_gene: .
CDR3nt: TGTGCCAGCACCTCTTCGGGAGGGGCTAACTATGGCTACACCTTC
CDR3aa: CASTSSGGANYGYTF

v_gene: TRBV21-1
j_gene: TRBJ2-1
abundance: .
d_gene: .
CDR3nt: TGTGCCAGCAGGGCTTGCGAGCAGTTCTTC
CDR3aa: CASRACEQFF

v_gene: TRBV5-1
j_gene: TRBJ1-2
abundance: .
d_gene: .
CDR3nt: TGCGCCAGCAGCAGACAGCAGGGTCTTGGCTACACCTTC
CDR3aa: CASSRQQGLGYTF

v_gene: TRBV4-1
j_gene: TRBJ1-1
abundance: .
d_gene: .
CDR3nt: TGCCCCACCCCCCGCCCGGGGGGGGTCACTGAAGCTTTCTTT
CDR3aa: CPTPRPGGVTEAFF

v_gene: TRBV5-1
j_gene: TRBJ2-3
abundance: .
d_gene: TRBD2
CDR3nt: TGCGCCAGCAAGGCGGGGGTAGATACGCAGTATTTT
CDR3aa: CASKAGVDTQYF

v_gene: TRBV5-6
j_gene: TRBJ1-3
abundance: .
d_gene: .
CDR3nt: TGTGCCAGCAGCTTGGCTGGGGAGTGGAGCTCTGGAAACACCATATATTTT
CDR3aa: CASSLAGEWSSGNTIYF

v_gene: TRBV30
j_gene: TRBJ2-7
abundance: .
d_gene: .
CDR3nt: TGTGCCTGGAGTCCGGTGGGGCCGGGTAACTACGAGCAGTACTTC
CDR3aa: CAWSPVGPGNYEQYF

v_gene: TRBV9
j_gene: TRBJ2-7
abundance: .
d_gene: .
CDR3nt: TGTGCCAGCAGCGTAGGAGCGGAAGGCGAGCAGTACTTC
CDR3aa: CASSVGAEGEQYF

v_gene: TRBV7-2
j_gene: TRBJ2-3
abundance: once
d_gene: .
CDR3nt: TGTGCCAGCAGCTTAAGCAGGGGCACAGATACGCAGTATTTT
CDR3aa: CASSLSRGTDTQYF

v_gene: TRBV7-9
j_gene: TRBJ1-3
abundance: .
d_gene: .
CDR3nt: TGTGCCAGCAGCGGAGACGCGGACACCATATATTTT
CDR3aa: CASSGDADTIYF

v_gene: TRBV19
j_gene: TRBJ1-2
abundance: .
d_gene: .
CDR3nt: TGTGCCAGTAGCCCTAAGCAGGGCGCCGTCTATGGCTACACCTTC
CDR3aa: CASSPKQGAVYGYTF

v_gene: TRBV6-5
j_gene: TRBJ1-2
abundance: .
d_gene: .
CDR3nt: TGTGCCAGCAGTTACAGTTCCCAGGACAAAAATGGCTACACCTTC
CDR3aa: CASSYSSQDKNGYTF

v_gene: TRBV2
j_gene: TRBJ1-2
abundance: .
d_gene: TRBD1
CDR3nt: TGTGCCAGCAGGGCCGGACAGGGGAACTATGGCTACACCTTC
CDR3aa: CASRAGQGNYGYTF

v_gene: TRBV3-1/TRBV3-2
j_gene: TRBJ2-2
abundance: .
d_gene: TRBD1
CDR3nt: TGTGCCAGCAGCCAAGAGGAGACAGGGTCGCAGGCCGGGGAGCTGTTTTTT
CDR3aa: CASSQEETGSQAGELFF

v_gene: TRBV5-8
j_gene: TRBJ2-5
abundance: .
d_gene: .
CDR3nt: TGTGCCAGCAGCTTACGTGGGCAGGCTAAAGAGACCCAGTACTTC
CDR3aa: CASSLRGQAKETQYF

v_gene: TRBV28
j_gene: TRBJ2-3
abundance: few
d_gene: TRBD2
CDR3nt: TGTGCCAGCATAGCGGGGGGGCTTACAGATACGCAGTATTTT
CDR3aa: CASIAGGLTDTQYF

v_gene: TRBV7-9
j_gene: TRBJ2-3
abundance: .
d_gene: .
CDR3nt: TGTGCCAGCAGCTTTAGAGACAACACAGATACGCAGTATTTT
CDR3aa: CASSFRDNTDTQYF

v_gene: TRBV5-1
j_gene: TRBJ2-7
abundance: .
d_gene: .
CDR3nt: TGCGCCAGCAGCTTGGTGTCTGGCCCCTCCTACGAGCAGTACTTC
CDR3aa: CASSLVSGPSYEQYF